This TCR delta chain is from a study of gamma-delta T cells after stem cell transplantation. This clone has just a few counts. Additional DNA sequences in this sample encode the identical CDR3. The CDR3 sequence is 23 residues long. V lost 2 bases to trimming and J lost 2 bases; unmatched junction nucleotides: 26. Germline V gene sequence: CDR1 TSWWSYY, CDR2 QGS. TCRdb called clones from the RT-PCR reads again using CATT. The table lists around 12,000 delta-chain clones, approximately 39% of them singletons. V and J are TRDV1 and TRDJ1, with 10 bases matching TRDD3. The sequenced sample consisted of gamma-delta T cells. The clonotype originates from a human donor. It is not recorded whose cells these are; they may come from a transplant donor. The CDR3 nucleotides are TGTGCTCTTGGGGAATTGGCTATCCCCTTGGTGGGGGATACCCGGCTCGGGACCGATAAACTCATCTTT. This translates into CALGELAIPLVGDTRLGTDKLIF.